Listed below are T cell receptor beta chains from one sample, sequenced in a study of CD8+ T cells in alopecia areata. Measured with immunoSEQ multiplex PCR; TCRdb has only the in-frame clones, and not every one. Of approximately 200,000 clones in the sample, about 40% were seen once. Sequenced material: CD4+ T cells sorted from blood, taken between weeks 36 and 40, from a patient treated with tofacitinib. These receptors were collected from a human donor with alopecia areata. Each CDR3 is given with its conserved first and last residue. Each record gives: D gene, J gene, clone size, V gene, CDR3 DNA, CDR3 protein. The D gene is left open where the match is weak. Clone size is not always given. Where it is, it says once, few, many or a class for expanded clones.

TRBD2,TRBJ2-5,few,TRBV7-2,TGTGCCAGCAGCCCGGGGCTAGCGGAAGAGACCCAGTACTTC,CASSPGLAEETQYF
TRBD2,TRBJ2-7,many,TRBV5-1,TGCGCCAGCAGCTTGGTAGCGGGAGGGCCCTCGGACGAGCAGTACTTC,CASSLVAGGPSDEQYF
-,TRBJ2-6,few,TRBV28,TGTGCCAGCAATCAATTACCCGCTGGGGCCAACGTCCTGACTTTC,CASNQLPAGANVLTF
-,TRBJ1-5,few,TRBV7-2,TGTGCCAGCAGCCCCTCGGTAGTGAGCCAGCCCCAGCATTTT,CASSPSVVSQPQHF
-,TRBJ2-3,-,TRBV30,TGTGCCTGGAAGGCGCTAGTTTCCACAGATACGCAGTATTTT,CAWKALVSTDTQYF
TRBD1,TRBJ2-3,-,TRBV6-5,TGTGCCAGCAGCGCCGGGACAGGGGTCATAGATACGCAGTATTTT,CASSAGTGVIDTQYF
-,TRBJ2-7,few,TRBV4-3,TGCGCCAGCAGCCAAGATCAGGCAGCCCTTAGCGAGCAGTACTTC,CASSQDQAALSEQYF
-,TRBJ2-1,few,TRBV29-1,TGCAGCGTTGAAGAATCAGGGACCTACAATGAGCAGTTCTTC,CSVEESGTYNEQFF
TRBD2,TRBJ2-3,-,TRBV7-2,TGTGCCAGCAGCTTAGCCCAAGCGGGAGGGGGGGCAGATACGCAGTATTTT,CASSLAQAGGGADTQYF
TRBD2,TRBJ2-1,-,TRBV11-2,TGTGCCAGCAACTATGGGACTAGCGGCTACAATGAGCAGTTCTTC,CASNYGTSGYNEQFF
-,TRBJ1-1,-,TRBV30,TGTGCCTGGAGTGTACTACCCGGGACTGAAGCTTTCTTT,CAWSVLPGTEAFF
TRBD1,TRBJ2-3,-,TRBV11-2,TGTGCCAGCAGCTCGGACAGGGTGCCGTATTTT,CASSSDRVPYF
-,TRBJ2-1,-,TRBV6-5,TGTGCCAGCAGGACGAGTAGTAGAAATGAGCAGTTCTTC,CASRTSSRNEQFF
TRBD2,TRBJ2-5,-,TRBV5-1,TGCGCCAGCAGCCGGGGGACTAGTGGAGAGACCCAGTACTTC,CASSRGTSGETQYF
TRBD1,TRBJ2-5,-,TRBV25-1,TGTGCCAGCAGTGAAACAGGGGTCCGGCAAGAGACCCAGTACTTC,CASSETGVRQETQYF
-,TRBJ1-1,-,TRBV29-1,TGCAGCGTGGAGCCGGACAGCCGGAACACTGAAGCTTTCTTT,CSVEPDSRNTEAFF
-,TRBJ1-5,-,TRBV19,TGTGCCAGTAGTATGGGAGCCCGGCGGAGCAATCAGCCCCAGCATTTT,CASSMGARRSNQPQHF
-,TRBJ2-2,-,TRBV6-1,TGTGCCACCAGCACCACCCGGGGACGGACCGGGGAGCTGTTTTTT,CATSTTRGRTGELFF
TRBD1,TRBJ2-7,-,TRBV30,TGTGCCTGGAGTAGCCCTAGGACAGGGCACTACGAGCAGTACTTC,CAWSSPRTGHYEQYF
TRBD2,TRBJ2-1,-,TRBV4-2,TGTGCCAGCAGCCCCGGACTAGCGGGAGGGAATGAGCAGTTCTTC,CASSPGLAGGNEQFF
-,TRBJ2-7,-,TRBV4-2,TGTGCCAGCAGCCAAGTTAGCCGGTCGAACTCCTACGAGCAGTACTTC,CASSQVSRSNSYEQYF
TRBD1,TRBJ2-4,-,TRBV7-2,TGTGCCAGCAGCTTATCCCTAGGACAGGGGAGAAACATTCAGTACTTC,CASSLSLGQGRNIQYF
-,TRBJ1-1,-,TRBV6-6,TGTGCCAGCAGACTGGACAGCCTAGCTTTCTTT,CASRLDSLAFF
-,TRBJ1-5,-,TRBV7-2,TGTGCCAGCAGCCGACCCTTCATTTATCAGCCCCAGCATTTT,CASSRPFIYQPQHF
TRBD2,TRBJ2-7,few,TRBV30,TGTGCCTGGAAGCGACTAGCGGGGGCCTACGAGCAGTACTTC,CAWKRLAGAYEQYF
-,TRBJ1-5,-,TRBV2,TGTGCCAGCAGTGTAATGTGGAATCAGCCCCAGCATTTT,CASSVMWNQPQHF
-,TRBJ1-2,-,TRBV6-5,TGTGCCAGCAGCGACCGGCTACTCTATGGCTACACCTTC,CASSDRLLYGYTF
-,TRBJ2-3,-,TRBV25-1,TGTGCCAGCGGCAAAGGGGCTCTGGATACGCAGTATTTT,CASGKGALDTQYF
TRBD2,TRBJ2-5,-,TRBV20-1,TGCAGTGCCGGGGGGGGAGAGACCCAGTACTTC,CSAGGGETQYF
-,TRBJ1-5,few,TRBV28,TGTGCCAGCGGGAGGGTACAGCCCCAGCATTTT,CASGRVQPQHF
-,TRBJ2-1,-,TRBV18,TGTGCCAGCTCACCGTGGGGTGGCGGGAACAATGAGCAGTTCTTC,CASSPWGGGNNEQFF
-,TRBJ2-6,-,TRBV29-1,TGCAGTTGTACAGGACTCTCTGGGGCCAACGTCCTGACTTTC,CSCTGLSGANVLTF
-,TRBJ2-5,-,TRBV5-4,TGTGCCAGCAGCAACAGATCGCTATATTCAGAGACCCAGTACTTC,CASSNRSLYSETQYF
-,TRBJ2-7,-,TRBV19,TGTGCCAGTAGTACCGCCCGGGAGCAGTACTTC,CASSTAREQYF
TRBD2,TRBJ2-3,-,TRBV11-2,TGTGCCAGCAGCTTTGGACTAGAGCTCGGAGATACGCAGTATTTT,CASSFGLELGDTQYF
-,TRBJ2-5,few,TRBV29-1,TGCAGCGTTGATTGGCTAGGACAAGAGACCCAGTACTTC,CSVDWLGQETQYF
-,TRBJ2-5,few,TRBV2,TGTGCCAGCAGTGATGTGGCCGGGGAGACCCAGTACTTC,CASSDVAGETQYF
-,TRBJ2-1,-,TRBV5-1,TGCGCCAGCAGCTCCGATCCCGGCCCCGAGGGGTTCTTC,CASSSDPGPEGFF
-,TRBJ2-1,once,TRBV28,TGTGCCAGCAGTAGAGGGAGTTATGGAAACAATGAGCAGTTCTTC,CASSRGSYGNNEQFF
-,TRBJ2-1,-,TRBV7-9,TGTGCCAGCAGCTCTATCCTGCAGCAGTTCTTC,CASSSILQQFF
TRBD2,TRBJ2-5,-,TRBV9,TGTGCCAGCAGCGTAGCGAGCGGGAGGGTTGAGACCCAGTACTTC,CASSVASGRVETQYF
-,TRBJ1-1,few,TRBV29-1,TGCAGCGTTGGGGCGGGTCCTGAAGCTTTCTTT,CSVGAGPEAFF
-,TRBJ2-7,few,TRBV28,TGTGCCAGCAGCGATCTCTACGAGCAGTACTTC,CASSDLYEQYF
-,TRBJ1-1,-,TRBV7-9,TGTGCCAGCAGCTTAGAGGTGAACACTGAAGCCTTCTTT,CASSLEVNTEAFF
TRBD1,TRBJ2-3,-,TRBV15,TGTGCCACCAGCCGGACAGGGGCTAGCACAGATACGCAGTATTTT,CATSRTGASTDTQYF
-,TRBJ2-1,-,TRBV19,TGTGCCAGTAGTATCGACAGGACTTCCTACAATGAGCAGTTCTTC,CASSIDRTSYNEQFF